This record looks at one T cell receptor beta chain sequence and its context. V lost 8 bases and J 5 bases, leaving 18 bases between the germline ends. The CDR3 has 14 amino acids. Germline CDR1 reads MGHRA; CDR2 reads YSYEKL. The data were taken from a study of blood T cell repertoires in COVID-19. Measured with immunoSEQ multiplex PCR; TCRdb has only the in-frame clones, and not every one. The sample has about 260,000 clones, 70% to 90% seen once; the top ten hold 0.85% to 0.9%. The sequenced sample was PBMCs or T cells enriched from blood (not recorded which). The TCR sequence derives from a man in his fifties or sixties who had been exposed to COVID-19. The chain is built from TRBV4-1 and TRBJ1-2, with D tentatively TRBD1 (6 bases). The CDR3 DNA is TGCGCCAGCGCATCAGGACAGCCCACATATGGCTACACCTTC. Amino acids: CASASGQPTYGYTF.